The rows below give T cell receptor beta chains drawn from one sample of a study of patients and donors after allogeneic stem cell transplantation. TCRdb re-called the RT-PCR reads with MiXCR, one entry per CDR3 protein. The sample gives about 39,000 distinct CDR3 sequences, roughly 30% of which show up once; approximately 79% is in the top ten. The sequenced sample was blood, either unsorted or a sorted T cell fraction (not recorded which). The origin of the receptors is a human donor who was either an allogeneic HSCT recipient or a stem cell or donor lymphocyte infusion donor (not recorded which). It is not recorded whose cells these are; they may come from a transplant donor. CDR3s include the opening cysteine and the closing phenylalanine or tryptophan. Size is omitted from some rows. Given values are once, few, many or a class for expanded clones.

j_call v_call clone_size cdr3_aa
TRBJ1-5 TRBV18 few CASSPRGNSNQPQHF
TRBJ2-7 TRBV14 few CASSFDRAGEQYF
TRBJ1-2 TRBV7-8 many CASSTTGGKGVGYTF
TRBJ1-5 TRBV28 once CASSLLSGIHQPQHF
TRBJ2-7 TRBV3-1 NA CASSRDTYEQYF
TRBJ1-2 TRBV28 few CASSLGRGHTYGYTF
TRBJ1-3 TRBV4-3 many CASSPGTDRRNTIYF
TRBJ1-4 TRBV19 few CASSISTDRYEKLFF
TRBJ2-1 TRBV12-3/TRBV12-4 few CASSPSGANYNEQFF
TRBJ2-1 TRBV15 once CATSRRTSGMNEQFF
TRBJ1-4 TRBV6-6 many CASSYTPGHGGEKLFF
TRBJ1-1 TRBV5-1 few CASSLETGGRTDTEAFF
TRBJ1-1 TRBV9 NA CASSVEVGTEAFF
TRBJ2-3 TRBV28 NA CATPSLGGDTQYF
TRBJ1-6 TRBV11-2 few CASSLDLGTGFSPLHF
TRBJ2-5 TRBV6-5 NA CASSGLAGRWRETQYF
TRBJ1-5 TRBV29-1 few CSVGSYNQPQHF
TRBJ2-1 TRBV12-3/TRBV12-4 NA CASSFRLVAGANEQFF
TRBJ1-2 TRBV7-8 NA CASSLAGGSNYGYTF
TRBJ2-3 TRBV6-5 NA CASSLAGGSTDTQYF